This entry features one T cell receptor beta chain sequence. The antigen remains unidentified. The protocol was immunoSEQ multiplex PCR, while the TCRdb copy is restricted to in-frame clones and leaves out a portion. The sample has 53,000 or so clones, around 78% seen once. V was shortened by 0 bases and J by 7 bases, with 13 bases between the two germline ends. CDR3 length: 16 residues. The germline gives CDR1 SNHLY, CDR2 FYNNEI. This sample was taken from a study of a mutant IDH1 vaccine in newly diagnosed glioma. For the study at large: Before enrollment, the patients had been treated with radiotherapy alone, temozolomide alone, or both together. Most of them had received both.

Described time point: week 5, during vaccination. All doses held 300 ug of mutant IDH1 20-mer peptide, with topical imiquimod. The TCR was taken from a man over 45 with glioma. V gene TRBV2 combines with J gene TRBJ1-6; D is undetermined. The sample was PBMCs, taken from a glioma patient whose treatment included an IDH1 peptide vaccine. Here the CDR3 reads CASSEAGVLENSPLHF. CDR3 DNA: TGTGCCAGCAGTGAAGCCGGAGTCCTAGAAAATTCACCCCTCCACTTT.